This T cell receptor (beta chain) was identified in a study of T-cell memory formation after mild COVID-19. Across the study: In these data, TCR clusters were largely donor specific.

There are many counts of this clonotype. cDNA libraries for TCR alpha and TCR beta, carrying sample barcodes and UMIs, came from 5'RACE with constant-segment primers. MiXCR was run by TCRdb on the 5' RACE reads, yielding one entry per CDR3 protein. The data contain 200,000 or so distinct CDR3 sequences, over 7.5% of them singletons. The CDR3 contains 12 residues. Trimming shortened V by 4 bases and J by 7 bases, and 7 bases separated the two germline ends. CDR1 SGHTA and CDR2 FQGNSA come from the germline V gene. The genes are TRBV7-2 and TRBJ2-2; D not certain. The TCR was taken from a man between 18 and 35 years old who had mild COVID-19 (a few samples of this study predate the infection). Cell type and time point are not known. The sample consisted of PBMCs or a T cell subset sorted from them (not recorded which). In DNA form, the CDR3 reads TGTGCCAGCAGCTCTTATTACGGGGAGCTGTTTTTT. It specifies CASSSYYGELFF.